Shown below are 20 T cell receptor beta chains from a single sample sequenced in a study of cytomegalovirus exposure and HLA in healthy donors. A multiplex PCR was run with 60 Vbeta primers and 13 Jbeta primers. Profiling relied on immunoSEQ multiplex PCR, and the TCRdb table lists in-frame clones only, not all of them. The sample carries over 200,000 clones, 70% recorded once. Sequencing input: PBMCs. These receptors all stem from a man aged 35 to 55 in good health and CMV-seropositive.

V and J are TRBV7-9 and TRBJ2-7, with a weak D call TRBD1 (6 bases). The CDR3 has 12 amino acids. CDR1 and CDR2 from the germline V gene are SEHNR and FQNEAQ (reference sequence). V dropped 5 bases and J dropped 3 bases, with 8 bases sitting between them. The CDR3 region has the DNA TGTGCCAGCAGCCTGACAGGCTACGAGCAGTACTTC. Its translation: CASSLTGYEQYF.

The table lists this clone with a few counts. This sequence joins TRBV5-1 and TRBJ1-5, with 7 bases fitting TRBD1. V gave up 2 bases and J gave up 3 bases; unmatched junction bases: 2. There are 14 residues in the CDR3. The V gene's germline CDR1 is SGHRS and CDR2 YFSETQ. The CDR3 spells CASSFTGDNQPQHF. In DNA form, the CDR3 reads TGCGCCAGCAGCTTCACAGGGGACAATCAGCCCCAGCATTTT.

V usage is TRBV10-3 and J usage is TRBJ1-1, with D hard to call. With 7 bases removed from V and 1 base from J, the gap between germline ends came to 13 bases. This CDR3 region has 14 residues. Germline V gene lookup returns CDR1 ENHRY and CDR2 SYGVKD. This chain's CDR3 is CAITVTAQNTEAFF. Written as DNA, the CDR3 is TGTGCCATCACAGTAACCGCCCAGAACACTGAAGCTTTCTTT.

V and J are TRBV7-2 and TRBJ2-7; D is unclear. The ends were cut back, 5 bases at V and 6 bases at J, with 11 bases in the middle. The germline V gene encodes CDR1 SGHTA and CDR2 FQGNSA. The length of the CDR3 is 12 residues. CDR3 sequence (DNA): TGTGCCAGCAGCCGGTCTAGAAGCGAGCAGTACTTC. This gives the protein CASSRSRSEQYF.

The chain links TRBV5-1 to TRBJ1-3, with D perhaps matching TRBD1 (6 bases). V lost 4 bases to trimming and J lost 4 bases, with 18 bases between them. Germline loops: CDR1 SGHRS, CDR2 YFSETQ. CDR3 length: 16 residues. CDR3 protein: CASSGSPTGQGNTIYF. CDR3 sequence (DNA): TGCGCCAGCAGCGGATCCCCAACAGGGCAGGGAAACACCATATATTTT.

This clone appeared a single time. The chain joins TRBV7-6 to TRBJ2-6; the D is unclear. The germline V gene encodes CDR1 SGHVS and CDR2 FNYEAQ. With 5 bases removed from V and 1 base from J, the gap between germline ends came to 6 bases. The CDR3 has 14 residues. CDR3 sequence: CASSPFSGANVLTF. The CDR3 nucleotides are TGTGCCAGCAGCCCGTTTTCTGGGGCCAACGTCCTGACTTTC.

The V and J genes are TRBV28 and TRBJ2-3; no reliable D call. Germline V lookup: CDR1 MDHEN, CDR2 SYDVKM. Deletions cut 3 bases from V and 1 base from J, with 8 bases between. The CDR3 is made up of 14 amino acids. The CDR3 region has the DNA TGTGCCAGCAGTTTTAGCCGGGGCACAGATACGCAGTATTTT. Amino acids: CASSFSRGTDTQYF.

The CDR3 loop reads CSASQQGKAFF. In DNA form, the CDR3 reads TGCAGTGCTAGTCAGCAGGGGAAAGCTTTCTTT. This rearrangement joins TRBV20-1 to TRBJ1-1; a possible D gene is TRBD1 (6 bases). The V and J ends lost 3 bases and 9 bases respectively, with 11 bases between them. CDR3 length: 11 amino acids. The V gene's germline CDR1 is DFQATT and CDR2 SNEGSKA (reference sequence).

This clone was counted once. J is TRBJ2-1 and V is TRBV20-1; D is ambiguous. Trimming shortened V by 1 base and J by 9 bases, and 7 bases separated the two germline ends. This CDR3 comprises 11 residues. Germline CDR1 and CDR2: DFQATT and SNEGSKA (reference sequence). This CDR3 reads CSARVVSEQFF. CDR3 bases: TGCAGTGCTAGAGTTGTTAGTGAGCAGTTCTTC.

The rearrangement joins TRBV29-1 to TRBJ2-1; 8 bases match TRBD2. The CDR3 contains 14 residues. Looked up from germline, CDR1 is SQVTM and CDR2 is ANQGSEA. After removal of 2 bases from V and 8 bases from J, the junction contained 8 bases not matched to a gene. Written as DNA, the CDR3 is TGCAGCGTTGAACGACCGGGGGGGCCTGATGAGCAGTTCTTC. Protein: CSVERPGGPDEQFF.

This sequence joins TRBV27 and TRBJ2-3; 8 nucleotides match TRBD1. The V gene's germline CDR1 is MNHEY and CDR2 SMNVEV (reference sequence). CDR3 length: 15 amino acids. V was pared by 4 bases and J by 3 bases, with 6 bases of the junction left unmatched. CDR3 region: CASSSGQGRTDTQYF. Written as DNA, the CDR3 is TGTGCCAGCAGTTCTGGACAGGGAAGGACAGATACGCAGTATTTT.

A word on this clone: Its ends do not fully match the called genes, so a read error is possible. Other nucleotide sequences from this sample produce the same CDR3. The chain carries TRBV15 and TRBJ1-3; D is unresolved. This CDR3 is 17 amino acids long. Germline V gene lookup returns CDR1 LNHNV and CDR2 YYDKDF (reference sequence). This chain's CDR3 is CATNARNTKNGRNTIYF. In DNA form, the CDR3 reads TGCGCCACCAACGCTAGGAACACGAAAAACGGGAGAAACACCATATATTTT. Together with reference TRBV15 and TRBJ1-3, the CDR3 gives the full variable domain: DAMVIQNPRYQVTQFGKPVTLSCSQTLNHNVMYWYQQKSSQAPKLLFHYYDKDFNNEADTPDNFQSRRPNTSFCFLDIRSPGLGDTAMYLCATNARNTKNGRNTIYFGEGSWLTVV.

This chain connects TRBV7-9 to TRBJ2-7, with TRBD1 matching 8 bases. CDR1 and CDR2 (germline): SEHNR, FQNEAQ (reference sequence). The ends lost 3 bases at V and 2 bases at J; junction bases unmatched: 6. CDR3 length: 15 residues. The CDR3 is CASSFLTGAAYEQYF. In DNA, the CDR3 is TGTGCCAGCAGCTTCTTGACAGGGGCTGCCTACGAGCAGTACTTC.

This clone turned up a few times. The genes are TRBV7-9 and TRBJ2-6; 8 bases match TRBD1. V lost 1 base and J lost 2; bases outside the gene matches: 4. The CDR3 runs 17 residues. Looked up from germline, CDR1 is SEHNR and CDR2 is FQNEAQ (reference sequence). This CDR3 reads CASSLGTGNTGANVLTF. CDR3 coding DNA: TGTGCCAGCAGCTTAGGGACAGGGAACACTGGGGCCAACGTCCTGACTTTC.

This chain connects TRBV15 to TRBJ2-1, with TRBD1 identical over 8 bases. Germline CDR1 LNHNV, CDR2 YYDKDF (reference sequence). Unmatched junction bases numbered 4, after V lost 3 bases and J lost 9 bases. This CDR3 has 13 amino acids. The CDR3 nucleotides are TGTGCCACCAGCAGGACAGGGGTGGCTGAGCAGTTCTTC. It specifies CATSRTGVAEQFF. Looking up the rest from reference TRBV15 and TRBJ2-1 gives the full variable domain: DAMVIQNPRYQVTQFGKPVTLSCSQTLNHNVMYWYQQKSSQAPKLLFHYYDKDFNNEADTPDNFQSRRPNTSFCFLDIRSPGLGDTAMYLCATSRTGVAEQFFGPGTRLTVL.

The V call is TRBV10-3, the J call TRBJ2-5; 11 bases line up with TRBD1. The CDR3 totals 15 residues. CDR1 is ENHRY, CDR2 SYGVKD, per germline. The ends lost 3 bases at V and 2 bases at J; junction bases unmatched: 2. The CDR3, as DNA: TGTGCCATCAGTGACGGGACAGGGGGACAAGAGACCCAGTACTTC. It codes for CAISDGTGGQETQYF.

The table lists this clone with a few counts. The chain employs TRBV5-1 and TRBJ1-6; perhaps TRBD1 as D (5 bases). This CDR3 is built from 16 residues. Trimming removed 0 bases at V and 5 bases at J, with 12 bases between. Germline V gene sequence: CDR1 SGHRS, CDR2 YFSETQ. In DNA form, the CDR3 reads TGCGCCAGCAGCTTGGCAGGGCCCGAGAATAATTCACCCCTCCACTTT. Translation: CASSLAGPENNSPLHF.

The rearrangement joins TRBV6-5 to TRBJ1-2; TRBD1 matches at 9 bases. Germline V gene data show CDR1 as MNHEY and CDR2 as SVGAGI. V shed 4 bases and J 8 bases; nucleotides not matched to a gene: 11. The CDR3 sequence is 15 residues long. CDR3 coding DNA: TGTGCCAGCAGTTTACGACCCCGGGACAGGGTGGGCTACACCTTC. Translation gives CASSLRPRDRVGYTF.

The sample holds a few counts of this clone. The chain joins TRBV6-5 to TRBJ2-7, with 7 bases aligning to TRBD1. This CDR3 comprises 15 residues. Germline CDR1 and CDR2: MNHEY and SVGAGI. The V and J ends lost 5 bases and 2 bases, in that order; junction bases with no gene match: 9. CDR3 loop: CASSTRDSSPYEQYF. The CDR3 coding sequence is TGTGCCAGCAGTACCCGGGACAGTTCCCCCTACGAGCAGTACTTC.

The chain is built from TRBV7-9 and TRBJ1-6, with D possibly being TRBD1 (6 bases). V was pared by 5 bases and J by 7 bases, with 12 bases between. The CDR3 spans 14 residues. The germline gives CDR1 SEHNR, CDR2 FQNEAQ (reference sequence). The CDR3, as DNA: TGTGCCAGCAGCGAAACAGGGTCGAATTCACCCCTCCACTTT. Protein: CASSETGSNSPLHF.